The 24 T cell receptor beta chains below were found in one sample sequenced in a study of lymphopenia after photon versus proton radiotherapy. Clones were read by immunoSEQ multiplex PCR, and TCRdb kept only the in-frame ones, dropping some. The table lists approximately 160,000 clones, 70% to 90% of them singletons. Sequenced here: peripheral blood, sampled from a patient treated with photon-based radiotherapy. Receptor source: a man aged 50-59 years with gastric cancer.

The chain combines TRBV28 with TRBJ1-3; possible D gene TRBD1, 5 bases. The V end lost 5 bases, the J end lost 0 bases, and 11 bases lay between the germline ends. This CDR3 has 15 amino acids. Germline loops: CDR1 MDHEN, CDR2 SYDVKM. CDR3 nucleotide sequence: TGTGCCAGCAGTAGACAGCCAATCTCTGGAAACACCATATATTTT. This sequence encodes CASSRQPISGNTIYF.

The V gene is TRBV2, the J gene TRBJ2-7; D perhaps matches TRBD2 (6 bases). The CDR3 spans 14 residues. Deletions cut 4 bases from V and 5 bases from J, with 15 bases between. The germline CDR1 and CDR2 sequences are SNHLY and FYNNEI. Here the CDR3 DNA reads TGTGCCAGCAGTGCGGGAGCGGTGATGAACGAGCAGTACTTC. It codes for CASSAGAVMNEQYF.

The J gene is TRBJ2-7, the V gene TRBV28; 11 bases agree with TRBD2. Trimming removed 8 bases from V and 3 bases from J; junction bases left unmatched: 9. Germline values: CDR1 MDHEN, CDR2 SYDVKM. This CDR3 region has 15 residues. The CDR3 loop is CASQLAGGPHYEQYF. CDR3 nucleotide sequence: TGTGCCAGCCAATTAGCGGGAGGGCCGCACTACGAGCAGTACTTC.

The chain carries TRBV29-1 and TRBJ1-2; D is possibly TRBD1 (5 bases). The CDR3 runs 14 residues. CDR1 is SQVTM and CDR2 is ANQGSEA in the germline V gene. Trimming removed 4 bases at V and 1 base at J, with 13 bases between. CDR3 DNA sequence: TGCAGCGTTGGAGAAGGGGCAGTTAACTATGGCTACACCTTC. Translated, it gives CSVGEGAVNYGYTF.

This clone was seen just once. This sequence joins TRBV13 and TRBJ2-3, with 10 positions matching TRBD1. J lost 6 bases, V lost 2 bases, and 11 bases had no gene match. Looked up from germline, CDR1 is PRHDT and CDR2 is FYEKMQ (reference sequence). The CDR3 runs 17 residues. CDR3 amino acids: CASSLPVTGGLWDTQYF. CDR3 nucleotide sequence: TGTGCCAGCAGCTTACCCGTGACAGGGGGCCTGTGGGATACGCAGTATTTT.

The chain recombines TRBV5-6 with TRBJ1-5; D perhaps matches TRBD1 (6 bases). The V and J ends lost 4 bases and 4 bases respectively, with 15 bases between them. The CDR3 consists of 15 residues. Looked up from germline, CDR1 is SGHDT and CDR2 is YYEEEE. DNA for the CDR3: TGTGCCAGCAGCCGCGGGGGCGGAAGTAATCAGCCCCAGCATTTT. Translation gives CASSRGGGSNQPQHF.

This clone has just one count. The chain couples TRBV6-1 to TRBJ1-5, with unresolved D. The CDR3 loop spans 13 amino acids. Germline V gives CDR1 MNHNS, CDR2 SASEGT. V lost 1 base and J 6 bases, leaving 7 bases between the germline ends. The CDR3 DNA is TGTGCCAGCAGTGAAGGGGTGGGTCAGCCCCAGCATTTT. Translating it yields CASSEGVGQPQHF.

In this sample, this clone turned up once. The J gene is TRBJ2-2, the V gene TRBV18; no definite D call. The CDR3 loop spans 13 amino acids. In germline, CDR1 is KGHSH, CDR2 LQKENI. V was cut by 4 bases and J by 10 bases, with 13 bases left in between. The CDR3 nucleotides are TGTGCCAGCTCACGACGGGCTCAGGAGGAGCTGTTTTTT. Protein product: CASSRRAQEELFF.

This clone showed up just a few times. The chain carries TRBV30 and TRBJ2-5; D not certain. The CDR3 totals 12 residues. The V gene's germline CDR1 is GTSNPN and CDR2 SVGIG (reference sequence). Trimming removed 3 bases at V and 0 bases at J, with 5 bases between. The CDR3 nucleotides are TGTGCCTGGAGCCAGGACCAAGAGACCCAGTACTTC. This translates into CAWSQDQETQYF.

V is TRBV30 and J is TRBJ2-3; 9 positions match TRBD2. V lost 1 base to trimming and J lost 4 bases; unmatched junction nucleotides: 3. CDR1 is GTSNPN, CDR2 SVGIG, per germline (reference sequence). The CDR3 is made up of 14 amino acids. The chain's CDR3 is CAWSGTSEADTQYF. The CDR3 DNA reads TGTGCCTGGAGTGGGACTAGCGAGGCAGATACGCAGTATTTT.

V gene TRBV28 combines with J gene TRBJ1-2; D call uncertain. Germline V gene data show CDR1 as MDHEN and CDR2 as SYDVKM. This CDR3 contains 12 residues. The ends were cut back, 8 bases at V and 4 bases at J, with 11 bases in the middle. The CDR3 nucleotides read TGTGCCAGCTGGACCATGACCTATGGCTACACCTTC. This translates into CASWTMTYGYTF.

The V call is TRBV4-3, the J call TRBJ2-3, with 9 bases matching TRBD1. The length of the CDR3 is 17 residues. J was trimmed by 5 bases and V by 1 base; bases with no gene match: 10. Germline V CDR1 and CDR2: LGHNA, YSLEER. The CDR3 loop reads CASSQATGGPARDTQYF. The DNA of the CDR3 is TGCGCCAGCAGCCAAGCGACAGGGGGGCCAGCAAGAGATACGCAGTATTTT.

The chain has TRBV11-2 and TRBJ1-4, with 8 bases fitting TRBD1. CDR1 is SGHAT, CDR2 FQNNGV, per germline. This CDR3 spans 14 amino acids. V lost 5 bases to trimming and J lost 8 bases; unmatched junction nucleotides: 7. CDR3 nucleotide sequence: TGTGCCAGCAGCAGAGACAGGGGTCTGGAAAAACTGTTTTTT. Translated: CASSRDRGLEKLFF.

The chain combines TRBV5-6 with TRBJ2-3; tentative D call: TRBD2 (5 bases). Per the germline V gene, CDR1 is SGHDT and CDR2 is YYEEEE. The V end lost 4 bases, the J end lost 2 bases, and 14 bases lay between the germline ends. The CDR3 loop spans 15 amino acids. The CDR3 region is CASSPSLVNTDTQYF. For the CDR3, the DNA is TGTGCCAGCAGCCCTAGCCTAGTAAACACAGATACGCAGTATTTT. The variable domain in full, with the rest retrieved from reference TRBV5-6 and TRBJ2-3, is DAGVTQSPTHLIKTRGQQVTLRCSPKSGHDTVSWYQQALGQGPQFIFQYYEEEERQRGNFPDRFSGHQFPNYSSELNVNALLLGDSALYLCASSPSLVNTDTQYFGPGTRLTVL.

The CDR3 nucleotides are TGTGCCAGCAGCGCTGGGACTCTTGAGAACACCGGGGAGCTGTTTTTT. Its translation is CASSAGTLENTGELFF. This chain connects TRBV9 to TRBJ2-2; maybe TRBD2 (6 bases). Per the germline V gene, CDR1 is SGDLS and CDR2 is YYNGEE. The CDR3 loop spans 16 amino acids. Trimming took off 3 bases at V and 1 base at J, with 13 bases between the two ends.

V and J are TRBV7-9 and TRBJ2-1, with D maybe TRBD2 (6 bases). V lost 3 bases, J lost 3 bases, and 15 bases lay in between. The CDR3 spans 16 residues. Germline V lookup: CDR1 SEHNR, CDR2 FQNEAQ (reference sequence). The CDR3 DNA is TGTGCCAGCAGCTTCGTCCCGGGACTGGACTACAATGAGCAGTTCTTC. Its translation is CASSFVPGLDYNEQFF.

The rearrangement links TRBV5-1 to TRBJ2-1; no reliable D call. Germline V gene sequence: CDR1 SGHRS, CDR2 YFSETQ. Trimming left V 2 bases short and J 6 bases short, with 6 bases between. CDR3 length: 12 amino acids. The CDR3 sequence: CASSLPSNEQFF. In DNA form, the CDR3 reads TGCGCCAGCAGCTTACCGTCCAATGAGCAGTTCTTC.

The CDR3 DNA reads as TGTGCCAGCAGCCCCCCAGGTGGAAACACCATATATTTT. Amino acid sequence: CASSPPGGNTIYF. This chain links TRBV9 with TRBJ1-3; D ambiguous. The germline CDR1 and CDR2 sequences are SGDLS and YYNGEE. This CDR3 has 13 amino acids. V lost 4 bases and J 3 bases, leaving 8 bases between the germline ends.

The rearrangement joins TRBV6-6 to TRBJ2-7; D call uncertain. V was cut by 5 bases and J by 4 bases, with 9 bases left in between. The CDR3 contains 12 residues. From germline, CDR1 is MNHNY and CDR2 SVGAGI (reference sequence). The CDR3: CASSLDRYEQYF. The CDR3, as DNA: TGTGCCAGCAGTCTTGACCGGTACGAGCAGTACTTC.

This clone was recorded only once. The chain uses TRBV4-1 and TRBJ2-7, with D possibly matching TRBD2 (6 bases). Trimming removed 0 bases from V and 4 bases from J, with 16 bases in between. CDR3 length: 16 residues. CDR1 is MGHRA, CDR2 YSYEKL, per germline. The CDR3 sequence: CASSQDRVRAGYEQYF. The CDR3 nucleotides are TGCGCCAGCAGCCAAGATAGGGTGCGGGCGGGGTACGAGCAGTACTTC.

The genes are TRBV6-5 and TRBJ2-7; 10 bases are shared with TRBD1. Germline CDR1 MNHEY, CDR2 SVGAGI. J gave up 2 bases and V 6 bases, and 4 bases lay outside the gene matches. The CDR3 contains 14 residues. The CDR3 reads CASRQGQGTYEQYF. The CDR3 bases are TGTGCCAGCAGACAGGGACAGGGGACCTACGAGCAGTACTTC.

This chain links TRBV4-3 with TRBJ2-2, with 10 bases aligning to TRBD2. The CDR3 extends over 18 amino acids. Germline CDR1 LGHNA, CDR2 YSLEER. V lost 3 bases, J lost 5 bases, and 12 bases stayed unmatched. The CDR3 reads CASSHVGLAGAGTGELFF. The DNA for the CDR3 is TGCGCCAGCAGCCACGTTGGGCTAGCGGGAGCGGGGACCGGGGAGCTGTTTTTT.

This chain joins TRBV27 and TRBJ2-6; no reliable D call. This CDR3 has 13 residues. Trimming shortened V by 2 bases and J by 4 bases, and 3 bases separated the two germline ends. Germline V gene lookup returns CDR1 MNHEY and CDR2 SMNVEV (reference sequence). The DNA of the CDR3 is TGTGCCAGCAGTTTACAGGGGGCCAACGTCCTGACTTTC. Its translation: CASSLQGANVLTF. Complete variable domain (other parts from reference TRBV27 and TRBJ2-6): EAQVTQNPRYLITVTGKKLTVTCSQNMNHEYMSWYRQDPGLGLRQIYYSMNVEVTDKGDVPEGYKVSRKEKRNFPLILESPSPNQTSLYFCASSLQGANVLTFGAGSRLTVL.

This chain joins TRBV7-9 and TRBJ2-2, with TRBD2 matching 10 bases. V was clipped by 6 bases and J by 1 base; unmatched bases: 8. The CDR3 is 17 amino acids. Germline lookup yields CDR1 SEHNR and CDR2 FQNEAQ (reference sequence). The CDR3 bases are TGTGCCAGCAGGACTTACGGGACTAGCGAGAACACCGGGGAGCTGTTTTTT. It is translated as CASRTYGTSENTGELFF.